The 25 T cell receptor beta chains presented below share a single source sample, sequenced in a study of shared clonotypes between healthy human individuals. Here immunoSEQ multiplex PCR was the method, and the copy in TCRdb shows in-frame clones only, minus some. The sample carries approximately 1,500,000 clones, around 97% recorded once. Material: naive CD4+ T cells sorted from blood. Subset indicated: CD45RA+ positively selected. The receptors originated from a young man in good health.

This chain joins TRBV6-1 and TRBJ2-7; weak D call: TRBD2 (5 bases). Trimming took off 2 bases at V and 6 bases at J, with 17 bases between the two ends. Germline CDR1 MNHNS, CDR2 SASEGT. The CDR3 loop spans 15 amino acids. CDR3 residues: CASSENPGITSEQYF. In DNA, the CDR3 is TGTGCCAGCAGTGAAAACCCCGGGATAACGAGCGAGCAGTACTTC.

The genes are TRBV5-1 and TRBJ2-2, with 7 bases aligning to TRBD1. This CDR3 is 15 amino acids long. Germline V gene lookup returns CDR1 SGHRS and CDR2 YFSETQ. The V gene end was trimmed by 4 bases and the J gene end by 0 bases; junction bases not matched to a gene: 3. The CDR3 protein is CASSHDRANTGELFF. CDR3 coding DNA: TGCGCCAGCAGCCATGACAGGGCGAACACCGGGGAGCTGTTTTTT.

The CDR3 DNA sequence: TGTGCCAGCAGCCCCTACGGGATCAATGAGCAGTTCTTC. This encodes CASSPYGINEQFF. The chain uses TRBV11-3 and TRBJ2-1; D possibly corresponds to TRBD2 (5 bases). Per the germline V gene, CDR1 is SGHNT and CDR2 is YENEEA. CDR3 length: 13 amino acids. Between the trimmed V and J ends, which lost 5 bases and 6 bases, there was a span of 11 bases. Based on the CDR3 plus reference TRBV11-3 and TRBJ2-1, the full variable domain is EAGVVQSPRYKIIEKKQPVAFWCNPISGHNTLYWYLQNLGQGPELLIRYENEEAVDDSQLPKDRFSAERLKGVDSTLKIQPAELGDSAVYLCASSPYGINEQFFGPGTRLTVL.

The CDR3 coding sequence is TGTGCCAGCAGCGCCTCTCTCCCACAGGGTCTGAGCAATGAGCAGTTCTTC. Amino acid sequence: CASSASLPQGLSNEQFF. The V call is TRBV9, the J call TRBJ2-1, with D perhaps matching TRBD1 (6 bases). V lost 3 bases to trimming and J lost 6 bases, with 22 bases between them. Per germline, CDR1 SGDLS and CDR2 YYNGEE. This CDR3 contains 17 residues. The full variable domain, rest sourced from reference TRBV9 and TRBJ2-1, is DSGVTQTPKHLITATGQRVTLRCSPRSGDLSVYWYQQSLDQGLQFLIQYYNGEERAKGNILERFSAQQFPDLHSELNLSSLELGDSALYFCASSASLPQGLSNEQFFGPGTRLTVL.

The CDR3 is CASSFSPGANVLTF. The CDR3 nucleotides are TGTGCCAGCAGCTTTTCCCCTGGGGCCAACGTCCTGACTTTC. The J gene is TRBJ2-6, the V gene TRBV7-2; D is ambiguous. Germline V gene lookup returns CDR1 SGHTA and CDR2 FQGNSA. The CDR3 length is 14 residues. The V end lost 3 bases, the J end lost 2 bases, and 5 bases lay between the germline ends.

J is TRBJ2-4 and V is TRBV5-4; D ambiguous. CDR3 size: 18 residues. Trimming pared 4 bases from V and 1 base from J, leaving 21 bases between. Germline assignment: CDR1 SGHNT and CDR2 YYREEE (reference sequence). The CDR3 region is CASSLKPSGMLAKNIQYF. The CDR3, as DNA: TGTGCCAGCAGCCTCAAACCATCCGGAATGCTCGCCAAAAACATTCAGTACTTC.

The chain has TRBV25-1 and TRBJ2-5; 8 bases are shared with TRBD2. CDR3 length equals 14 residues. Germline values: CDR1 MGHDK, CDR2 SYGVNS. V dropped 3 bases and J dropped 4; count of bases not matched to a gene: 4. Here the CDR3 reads CASSDYLAGETQYF. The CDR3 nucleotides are TGTGCCAGCAGTGATTATCTAGCGGGAGAGACCCAGTACTTC.

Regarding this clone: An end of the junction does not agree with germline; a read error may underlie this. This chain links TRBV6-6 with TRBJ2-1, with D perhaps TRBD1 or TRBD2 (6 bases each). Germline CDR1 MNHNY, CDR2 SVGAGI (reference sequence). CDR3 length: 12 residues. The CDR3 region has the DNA TGTGCCAGCAGTTCCCGGGGGCAGTCCCGGGTCTTC. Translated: CASSSRGQSRVF.

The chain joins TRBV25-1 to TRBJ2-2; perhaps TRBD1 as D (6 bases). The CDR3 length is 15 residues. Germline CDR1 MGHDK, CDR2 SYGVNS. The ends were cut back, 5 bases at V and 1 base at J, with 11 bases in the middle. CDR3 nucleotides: TGTGCCAGCAGTAAACCGGGACAGAACACCGGGGAGCTGTTTTTT. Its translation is CASSKPGQNTGELFF. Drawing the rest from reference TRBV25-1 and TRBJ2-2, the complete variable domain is EADIYQTPRYLVIGTGKKITLECSQTMGHDKMYWYQQDPGMELHLIHYSYGVNSTEKGDLSSESTVSRIRTEHFPLTLESARPSHTSQYLCASSKPGQNTGELFFGEGSRLTVL.

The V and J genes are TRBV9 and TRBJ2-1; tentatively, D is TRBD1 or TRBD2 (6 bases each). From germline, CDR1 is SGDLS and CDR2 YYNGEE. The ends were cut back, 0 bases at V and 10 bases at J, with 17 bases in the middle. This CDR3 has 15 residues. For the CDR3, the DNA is TGTGCCAGCAGCGTAGTCCTTGGGGGGCTAGAGGAGCAGTTCTTC. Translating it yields CASSVVLGGLEEQFF. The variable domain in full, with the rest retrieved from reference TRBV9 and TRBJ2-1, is DSGVTQTPKHLITATGQRVTLRCSPRSGDLSVYWYQQSLDQGLQFLIQYYNGEERAKGNILERFSAQQFPDLHSELNLSSLELGDSALYFCASSVVLGGLEEQFFGPGTRLTVL.

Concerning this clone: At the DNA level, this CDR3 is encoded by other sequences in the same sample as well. The CDR3 nucleotides are TGTGCCAGCAGCACCGACCACTACGAGCAGTACTTC. Encoded protein: CASSTDHYEQYF. The chain recombines TRBV7-2 with TRBJ2-7; D unclear. This CDR3 is 12 amino acids long. The V and J ends lost 5 bases and 3 bases respectively, with 8 bases between them. Germline CDR1 and CDR2: SGHTA and FQGNSA.

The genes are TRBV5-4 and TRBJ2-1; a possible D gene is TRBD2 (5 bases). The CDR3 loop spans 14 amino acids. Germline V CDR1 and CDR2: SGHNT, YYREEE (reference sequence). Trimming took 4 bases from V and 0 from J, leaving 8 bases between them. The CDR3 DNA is TGTGCCAGCAGCGGGAGAAGCTCCTACAATGAGCAGTTCTTC. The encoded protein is CASSGRSSYNEQFF.

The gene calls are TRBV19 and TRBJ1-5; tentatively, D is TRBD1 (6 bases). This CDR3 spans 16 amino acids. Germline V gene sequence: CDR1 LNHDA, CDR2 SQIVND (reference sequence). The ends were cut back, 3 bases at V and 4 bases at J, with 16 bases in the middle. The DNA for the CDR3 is TGTGCCAGTAGTATTGTTCCGGGGGGCCGAAATCAGCCCCAGCATTTT. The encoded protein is CASSIVPGGRNQPQHF.

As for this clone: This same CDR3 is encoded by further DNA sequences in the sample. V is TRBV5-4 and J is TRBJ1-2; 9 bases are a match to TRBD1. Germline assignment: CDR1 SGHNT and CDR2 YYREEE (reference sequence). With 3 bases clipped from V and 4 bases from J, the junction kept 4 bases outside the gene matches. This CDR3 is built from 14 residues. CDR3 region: CASSSGQGSYGYTF. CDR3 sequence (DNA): TGTGCCAGCAGCTCGGGACAGGGAAGCTATGGCTACACCTTC.

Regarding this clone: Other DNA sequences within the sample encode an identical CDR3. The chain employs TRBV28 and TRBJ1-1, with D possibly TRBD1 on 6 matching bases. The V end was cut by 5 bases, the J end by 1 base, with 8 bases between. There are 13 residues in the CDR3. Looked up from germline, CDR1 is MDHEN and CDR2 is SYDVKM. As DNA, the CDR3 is TGTGCCAGCAGTCTACAGGGGAACACTGAAGCTTTCTTT. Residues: CASSLQGNTEAFF.

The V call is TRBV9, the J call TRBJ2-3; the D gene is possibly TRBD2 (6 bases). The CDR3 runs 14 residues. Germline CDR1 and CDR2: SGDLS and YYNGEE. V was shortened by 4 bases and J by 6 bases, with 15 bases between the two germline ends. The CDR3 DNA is TGTGCCAGCAGCTTAACCTCTGGGGGGGATACGCAGTATTTT. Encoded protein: CASSLTSGGDTQYF.

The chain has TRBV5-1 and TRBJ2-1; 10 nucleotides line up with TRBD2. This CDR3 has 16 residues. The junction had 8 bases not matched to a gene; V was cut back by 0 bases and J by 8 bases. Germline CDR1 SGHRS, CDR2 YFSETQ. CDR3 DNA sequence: TGCGCCAGCAGCTTGGCCGTCCTAGCGGGAGAATATGAGCAGTTCTTC. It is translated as CASSLAVLAGEYEQFF.

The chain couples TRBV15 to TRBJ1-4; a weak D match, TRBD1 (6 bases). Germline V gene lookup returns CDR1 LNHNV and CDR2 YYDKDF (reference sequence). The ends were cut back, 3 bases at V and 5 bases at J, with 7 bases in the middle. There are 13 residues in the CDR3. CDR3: CATSRDSNEKLFF. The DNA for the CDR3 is TGTGCCACCAGCAGGGACAGCAATGAAAAACTGTTTTTT.

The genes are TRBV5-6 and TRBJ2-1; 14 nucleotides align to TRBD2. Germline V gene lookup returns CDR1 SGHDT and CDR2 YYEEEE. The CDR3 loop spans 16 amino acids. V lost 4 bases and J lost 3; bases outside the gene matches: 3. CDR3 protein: CASSGGTSGSYNEQFF. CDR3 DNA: TGTGCCAGCAGCGGGGGGACTAGCGGGAGCTACAATGAGCAGTTCTTC.

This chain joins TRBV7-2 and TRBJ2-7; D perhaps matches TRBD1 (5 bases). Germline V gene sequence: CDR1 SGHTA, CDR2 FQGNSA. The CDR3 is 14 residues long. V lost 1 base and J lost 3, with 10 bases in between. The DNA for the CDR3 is TGTGCCAGCAGCTTAGATAGGGGTATCTACGAGCAGTACTTC. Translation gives CASSLDRGIYEQYF. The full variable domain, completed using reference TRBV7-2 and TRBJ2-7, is GAGVSQSPSNKVTEKGKDVELRCDPISGHTALYWYRQSLGQGLEFLIYFQGNSAPDKSGLPSDRFSAERTGGSVSTLTIQRTQQEDSAVYLCASSLDRGIYEQYFGPGTRLTVT.

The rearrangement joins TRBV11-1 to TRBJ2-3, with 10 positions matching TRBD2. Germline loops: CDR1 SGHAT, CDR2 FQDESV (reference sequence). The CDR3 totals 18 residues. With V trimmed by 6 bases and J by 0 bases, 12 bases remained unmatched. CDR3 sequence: CASRRRVAGGISTDTQYF. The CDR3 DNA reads TGTGCCAGCAGACGAAGAGTAGCGGGAGGCATCAGCACAGATACGCAGTATTTT.

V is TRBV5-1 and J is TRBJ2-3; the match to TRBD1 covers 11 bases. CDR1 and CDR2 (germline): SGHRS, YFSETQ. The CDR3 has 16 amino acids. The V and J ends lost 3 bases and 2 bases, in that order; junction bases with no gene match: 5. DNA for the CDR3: TGCGCCAGCAGCTGGGGACAGGGGGTGTACACAGATACGCAGTATTTT. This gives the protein CASSWGQGVYTDTQYF. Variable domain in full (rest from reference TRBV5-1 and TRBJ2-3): KAGVTQTPRYLIKTRGQQVTLSCSPISGHRSVSWYQQTPGQGLQFLFEYFSETQRNKGNFPGRFSGRQFSNSRSEMNVSTLELGDSALYLCASSWGQGVYTDTQYFGPGTRLTVL.

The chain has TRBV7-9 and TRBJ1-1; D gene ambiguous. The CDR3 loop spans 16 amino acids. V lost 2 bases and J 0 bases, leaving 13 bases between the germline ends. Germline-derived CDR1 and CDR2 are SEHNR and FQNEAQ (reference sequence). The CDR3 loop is CASSLSPTSMNTEAFF. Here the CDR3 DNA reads TGTGCCAGCAGCTTATCTCCGACCAGCATGAACACTGAAGCTTTCTTT.

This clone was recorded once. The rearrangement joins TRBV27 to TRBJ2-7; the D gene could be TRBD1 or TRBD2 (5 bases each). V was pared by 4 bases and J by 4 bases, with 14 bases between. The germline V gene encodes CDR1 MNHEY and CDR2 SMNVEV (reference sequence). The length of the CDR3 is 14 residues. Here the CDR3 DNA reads TGTGCCAGCAGTTATAAGGGGCCGGGGTACGAGCAGTACTTC. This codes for CASSYKGPGYEQYF.

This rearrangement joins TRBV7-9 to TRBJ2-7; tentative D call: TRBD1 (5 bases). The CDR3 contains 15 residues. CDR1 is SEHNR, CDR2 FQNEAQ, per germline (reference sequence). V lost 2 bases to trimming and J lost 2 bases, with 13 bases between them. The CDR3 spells CASSLRALGAYEQYF. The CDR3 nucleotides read TGTGCCAGCAGCTTACGAGCCTTAGGGGCCTACGAGCAGTACTTC.